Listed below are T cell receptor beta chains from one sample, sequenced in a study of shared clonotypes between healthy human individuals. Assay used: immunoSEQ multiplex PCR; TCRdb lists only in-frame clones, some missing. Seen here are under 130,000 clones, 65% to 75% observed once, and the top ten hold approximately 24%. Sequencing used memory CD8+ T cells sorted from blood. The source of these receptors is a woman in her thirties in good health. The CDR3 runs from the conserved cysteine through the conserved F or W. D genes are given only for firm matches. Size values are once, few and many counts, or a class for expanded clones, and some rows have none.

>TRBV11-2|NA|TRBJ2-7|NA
CASSLGSSGAYEQYF
TGTGCCAGCAGCTTAGGGTCATCGGGGGCCTACGAGCAGTACTTC
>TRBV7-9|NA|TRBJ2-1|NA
CASSLRLHNEQFF
TGTGCCAGCAGCTTAAGACTACACAATGAGCAGTTCTTC
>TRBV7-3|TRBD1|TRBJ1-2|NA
CASSLRQGNGYTF
TGTGCCAGCAGCTTAAGACAGGGGAACGGCTACACCTTC
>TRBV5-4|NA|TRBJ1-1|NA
CASSQRRGEGTEAFF
TGTGCCAGCAGCCAGCGCCGGGGCGAGGGCACTGAAGCTTTCTTT
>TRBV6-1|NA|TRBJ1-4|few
CASREGGGGNEKLFF
TGTGCCAGCAGGGAAGGAGGTGGGGGCAATGAAAAACTGTTTTTT
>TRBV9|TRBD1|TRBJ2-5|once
CASSAYRTGETQYF
TGTGCCAGCAGCGCATATCGGACAGGGGAGACCCAGTACTTC
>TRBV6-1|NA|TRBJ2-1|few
CASSPEGETPSLVF
TGTGCCAGCAGCCCTGAAGGGGAGACCCCGAGTTTGGTCTTC
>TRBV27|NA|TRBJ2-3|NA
CASKVGLAPVLTSTDTQYF
TGTGCCAGCAAAGTGGGACTTGCTCCGGTACTAACTAGCACAGATACGCAGTATTTT
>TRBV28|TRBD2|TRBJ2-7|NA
CASSISSGRPPYEQYF
TGTGCCAGCAGTATCTCAAGCGGGAGACCCCCCTACGAGCAGTACTTC
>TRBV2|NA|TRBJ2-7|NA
CASTEEGTFTRQYF
TGTGCCAGCACCGAAGAGGGGACTTTCACTCGGCAGTACTTC
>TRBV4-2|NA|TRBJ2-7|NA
CASSQGGSRSYEQYF
TGTGCCAGCAGCCAAGGCGGTTCCCGCTCCTACGAGCAGTACTTC
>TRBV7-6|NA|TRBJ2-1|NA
CASSLEASPYNEQFF
TGTGCCAGCAGCTTAGAAGCGTCACCCTACAATGAGCAGTTCTTC
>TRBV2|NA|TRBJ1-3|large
CASTPEVGNTIYF
TGTGCCAGCACCCCCGAAGTCGGAAACACCATATATTTT
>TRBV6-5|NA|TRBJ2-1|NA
CASSPRQYNEQFF
TGTGCCAGCAGTCCCCGACAGTACAATGAGCAGTTCTTC
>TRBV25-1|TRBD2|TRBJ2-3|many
CASSEFRRASGSDDTQYF
TGTGCCAGCAGTGAATTTCGTAGGGCTAGCGGGAGCGATGATACGCAGTATTTT
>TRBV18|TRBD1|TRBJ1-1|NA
CASSPQGAGTEAFF
TGTGCCAGCTCACCCCAGGGGGCCGGCACTGAAGCTTTCTTT
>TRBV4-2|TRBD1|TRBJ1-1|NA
CASSPQQGQGLNTEAFF
TGTGCCAGCAGCCCCCAACAAGGACAGGGGCTGAACACTGAAGCTTTCTTT
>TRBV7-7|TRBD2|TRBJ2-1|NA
CASSPGLAVLSSYNEQFF
TGTGCCAGCAGCCCGGGACTAGCGGTCTTAAGCTCCTACAATGAGCAGTTCTTC
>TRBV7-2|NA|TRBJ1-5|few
CASSLEGGNQPQHF
TGTGCCAGCAGCTTAGAAGGTGGTAATCAGCCCCAGCATTTT
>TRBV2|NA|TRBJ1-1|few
CASTGLGNTEAFF
TGTGCCAGCACGGGCTTGGGGAACACTGAAGCTTTCTTT
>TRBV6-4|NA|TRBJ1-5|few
CASSPGASQPQHF
TGTGCCAGCAGTCCAGGGGCGAGTCAGCCCCAGCATTTT
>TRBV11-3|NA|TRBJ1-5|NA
CATGRGNNQPQHF
TGTGCCACGGGGAGGGGGAACAATCAGCCCCAGCATTTT
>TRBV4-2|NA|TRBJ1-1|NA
CASSPDGSMSTEAFF
TGTGCCAGCAGCCCGGATGGGTCCATGAGCACTGAAGCTTTCTTT
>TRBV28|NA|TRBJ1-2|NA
CASSLWDANYGYTF
TGTGCCAGCAGTTTATGGGATGCGAACTATGGCTACACCTTC